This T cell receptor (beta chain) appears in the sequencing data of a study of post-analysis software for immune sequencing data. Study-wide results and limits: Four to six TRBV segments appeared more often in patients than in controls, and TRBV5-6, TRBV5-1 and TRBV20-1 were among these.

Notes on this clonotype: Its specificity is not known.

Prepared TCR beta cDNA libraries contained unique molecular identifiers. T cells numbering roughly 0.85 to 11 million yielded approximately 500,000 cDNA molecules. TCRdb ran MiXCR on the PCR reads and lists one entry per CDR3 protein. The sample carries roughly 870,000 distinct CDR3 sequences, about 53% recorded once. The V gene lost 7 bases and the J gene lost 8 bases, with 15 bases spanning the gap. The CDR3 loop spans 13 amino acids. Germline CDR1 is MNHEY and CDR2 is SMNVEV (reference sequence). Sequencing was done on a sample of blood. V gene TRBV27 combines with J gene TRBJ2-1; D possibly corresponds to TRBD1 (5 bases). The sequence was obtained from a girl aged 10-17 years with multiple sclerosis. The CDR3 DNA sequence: TGTGCCAGCACGCTCTCCAGGGCGCATGAGCAGTTCTTC. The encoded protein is CASTLSRAHEQFF.